Listed here are 27 T cell receptor beta chains from one sample, sequenced in a study of cytomegalovirus exposure and HLA in healthy donors. It was with 60 Vbeta and 13 Jbeta primers that the PCR ran. Sequencing used immunoSEQ multiplex PCR; TCRdb keeps in-frame clones, though not all of them. This table has 85,000 to 100,000 clones, 79% appearing once. Source material: PBMCs. These receptors were obtained from a male donor in good health and CMV-seropositive.

The rearrangement joins TRBV7-3 to TRBJ1-1; no firm D call. The CDR3 spans 14 residues. V was shortened by 2 bases and J by 0 bases, with 7 bases between the two germline ends. Looked up from germline, CDR1 is SGHTA and CDR2 is FQGTGA. The CDR3 loop is CASSLGGLNTEAFF. CDR3 DNA: TGTGCCAGCAGCTTAGGAGGGTTGAACACTGAAGCTTTCTTT. The whole variable domain, filled in from reference TRBV7-3 and TRBJ1-1, reads GAGVSQTPSNKVTEKGKYVELRCDPISGHTALYWYRQSLGQGPEFLIYFQGTGAADDSGLPNDRFFAVRPEGSVSTLKIQRTERGDSAVYLCASSLGGLNTEAFFGQGTRLTVV.

The V call is TRBV14, the J call TRBJ1-2; D gene ambiguous. Trimming took 0 bases from V and 7 from J, leaving 12 bases between them. The germline CDR1 and CDR2 sequences are SGHDN and FVKESK. The length of the CDR3 is 14 residues. The CDR3 coding sequence is TGTGCCAGCAGCCAAGATCGGTCCCTCGGTGGCTACACCTTC. Protein product: CASSQDRSLGGYTF.

The V call is TRBV4-1, the J call TRBJ1-2; the match to TRBD1 covers 7 bases. CDR1 MGHRA and CDR2 YSYEKL come from the germline V gene. The V gene end was trimmed by 2 bases and the J gene end by 2 bases; junction bases not matched to a gene: 14. CDR3 size: 18 residues. CDR3 nucleotides: TGCGCCAGCAGCCAATTCCCCAATCAGGGGGGAAGAAACTATGGCTACACCTTC. It specifies CASSQFPNQGGRNYGYTF.

The chain has TRBV11-1 and TRBJ1-2; D is ambiguous. The CDR3 spans 15 residues. Germline CDR1 is SGHAT and CDR2 is FQDESV (reference sequence). V was trimmed by 1 base and J by 4 bases, leaving 13 bases between them. As DNA, the CDR3 is TGTGCCAGCAGCTTAGACTTAAGTGCCTCCTATGGCTACACCTTC. Translated, it gives CASSLDLSASYGYTF.

The rearrangement joins TRBV5-1 to TRBJ1-5; 7 bases line up with TRBD1. This CDR3 spans 15 amino acids. Germline CDR1 and CDR2: SGHRS and YFSETQ. Unmatched junction bases numbered 5, after V lost 5 bases and J lost 0 bases. CDR3 region: CASRLTGNSNQPQHF. In DNA form, the CDR3 reads TGCGCCAGCAGACTGACAGGGAATAGCAATCAGCCCCAGCATTTT. Drawing the rest from reference TRBV5-1 and TRBJ1-5, the complete variable domain is KAGVTQTPRYLIKTRGQQVTLSCSPISGHRSVSWYQQTPGQGLQFLFEYFSETQRNKGNFPGRFSGRQFSNSRSEMNVSTLELGDSALYLCASRLTGNSNQPQHFGDGTRLSIL.

V gene TRBV10-2 combines with J gene TRBJ2-7; D is perhaps TRBD2 (6 bases). The ends were cut back, 7 bases at V and 3 bases at J, with 31 bases in the middle. Germline CDR1 and CDR2: WSHSY and SAAADI. The length of the CDR3 is 19 residues. For the CDR3, the DNA is TGCGCCAGCAACGATCTGGCGGTCTGGGTGGGGGGTTCTGACTACGAGCAGTACTTC. Translating it yields CASNDLAVWVGGSDYEQYF.

The V call is TRBV5-6, the J call TRBJ1-6; D may be TRBD1 (6 bases). CDR1 is SGHDT, CDR2 YYEEEE, per germline. Deletions cut 5 bases from V and 10 bases from J, with 19 bases between. This CDR3 contains 15 residues. This CDR3 is CASRSGGNHESPLHF. The CDR3 DNA reads as TGTGCCAGCAGATCTGGGGGCAATCATGAATCACCCCTCCACTTT.

The chain employs TRBV6-5 and TRBJ2-3; 8 bases line up with TRBD2. Germline values: CDR1 MNHEY, CDR2 SVGAGI. The V segment lost 4 bases and the J segment 2 bases; nucleotides outside the gene matches: 5. This CDR3 has 15 amino acids. The CDR3 sequence is CASSSVAGLTDTQYF. The CDR3 coding sequence is TGTGCCAGCAGTTCCGTAGCGGGACTCACAGATACGCAGTATTTT.

The chain carries TRBV19 and TRBJ1-2; D gene uncertain. The germline V gene encodes CDR1 LNHDA and CDR2 SQIVND (reference sequence). CDR3 length equals 14 residues. V gave up 6 bases and J gave up 8 bases, with 19 bases separating them. CDR3 in DNA: TGTGCCAGTAGGAAATTCGCGGCAGCAGAAGGCTACACCTTC. Its protein is CASRKFAAAEGYTF. Full variable domain (remainder filled in from reference TRBV19 and TRBJ1-2): DGGITQSPKYLFRKEGQNVTLSCEQNLNHDAMYWYRQDPGQGLRLIYYSQIVNDFQKGDIAEGYSVSREKKESFPLTVTSAQKNPTAFYLCASRKFAAAEGYTFGSGTRLTVV.

The chain recombines TRBV4-2 with TRBJ1-2, with 7 bases that match TRBD1. Germline V gene lookup returns CDR1 LGHNA and CDR2 YNFKEQ. The CDR3 length is 15 residues. V gave up 3 bases and J gave up 3 bases; unmatched junction bases: 7. The DNA of the CDR3 is TGTGCCAGCAGCCACCAGACAGGGTTGGACTATGGCTACACCTTC. It is translated as CASSHQTGLDYGYTF.

This rearrangement joins TRBV30 to TRBJ1-3; no clear D gene. This CDR3 is 15 amino acids long. Looked up from germline, CDR1 is GTSNPN and CDR2 is SVGIG (reference sequence). The ends were cut back, 0 bases at V and 1 base at J, with 10 bases in the middle. The CDR3 DNA reads as TGTGCCTGGAGTGTACGGGGAGGGTCTGGAAACACCATATATTTT. It yields the protein CAWSVRGGSGNTIYF.

V usage is TRBV19 and J usage is TRBJ1-4; D is possibly TRBD1 (5 bases). Between the trimmed V and J ends, which lost 5 bases and 9 bases, there was a span of 19 bases. The CDR3 is 15 amino acids. Germline assignment: CDR1 LNHDA and CDR2 SQIVND (reference sequence). The CDR3 protein is CASSSMGRGNQKLFF. CDR3 nucleotides: TGTGCCAGTAGTTCCATGGGACGGGGGAATCAAAAACTGTTTTTT.

This chain connects TRBV5-1 to TRBJ2-3; D is perhaps TRBD2 (6 bases). Per germline, CDR1 SGHRS and CDR2 YFSETQ. Trimming took 2 bases from V and 3 from J, leaving 10 bases between them. The CDR3 contains 14 residues. CDR3 sequence (DNA): TGCGCCAGCAGCTTAGGACGGGGGACAGATACGCAGTATTTT. Amino acids: CASSLGRGTDTQYF.

The rearrangement uses TRBV5-1 and TRBJ2-3; D is undetermined. CDR3 length: 16 residues. Germline V gene data show CDR1 as SGHRS and CDR2 as YFSETQ. The V end was cut by 0 bases, the J end by 0 bases, with 11 bases between. This CDR3 reads CASSLGSAPSTDTQYF. The CDR3 DNA follows: TGCGCCAGCAGCTTGGGGAGCGCTCCCAGCACAGATACGCAGTATTTT. Complete variable domain (other parts from reference TRBV5-1 and TRBJ2-3): KAGVTQTPRYLIKTRGQQVTLSCSPISGHRSVSWYQQTPGQGLQFLFEYFSETQRNKGNFPGRFSGRQFSNSRSEMNVSTLELGDSALYLCASSLGSAPSTDTQYFGPGTRLTVL.

This sequence joins TRBV9 and TRBJ1-2; 7 nucleotides match TRBD1. The germline V gene has CDR1 SGDLS and CDR2 YYNGEE. This CDR3 region has 14 residues. Trimming removed 0 bases from V and 7 bases from J; junction bases left unmatched: 6. Written as DNA, the CDR3 is TGTGCCAGCAGCGTAGGGACGACAGGGTTTGGCTACACCTTC. Encoded protein: CASSVGTTGFGYTF.

The chain links TRBV5-1 to TRBJ1-2, with a weak D call TRBD1 (5 bases). The CDR3 consists of 14 residues. V lost 0 bases and J 5 bases, leaving 11 bases between the germline ends. The germline gives CDR1 SGHRS, CDR2 YFSETQ. The DNA for the CDR3 is TGCGCCAGCAGCTTGGAGGGGCAGAGGTATGGCTACACCTTC. Protein sequence: CASSLEGQRYGYTF.

V usage is TRBV6-5 and J usage is TRBJ1-3; TRBD1 matches 7 bases. V gave up 6 bases and J gave up 4 bases; unmatched junction bases: 9. There are 15 residues in the CDR3. Germline V gene data show CDR1 as MNHEY and CDR2 as SVGAGI. The CDR3, as DNA: TGTGCCAGCAGAGCACAGGGGACCTCAGGAAACACCATATATTTT. Translated, it gives CASRAQGTSGNTIYF.

This clone came up a few times. This chain uses TRBV19 with TRBJ1-1, with 8 nucleotides matching TRBD1. The CDR3 sequence is 13 residues long. Trimming cost V 11 bases and J 11 bases; bases outside gene matches: 16. Germline lookup yields CDR1 LNHDA and CDR2 SQIVND (reference sequence). The CDR3 DNA is TGTGCCTCGGGGCAGGGGGCATCGGTTAGGGCTTTCTTT. It is translated as CASGQGASVRAFF.

Only one count was recorded for this clone. The chain has TRBV19 and TRBJ1-5, with a tentative D call TRBD1 (6 bases). CDR1 and CDR2 (germline): LNHDA, SQIVND (reference sequence). The CDR3 loop spans 16 amino acids. Trimming removed 0 bases at V and 0 bases at J, with 9 bases between. CDR3 bases: TGTGCCAGTAGTATAGAAGGGGGTGGTAGCAATCAGCCCCAGCATTTT. Translated, it gives CASSIEGGGSNQPQHF.

V is TRBV7-2 and J is TRBJ2-7; tentatively, D is TRBD2 (6 bases). CDR3 size: 15 residues. The germline V gene has CDR1 SGHTA and CDR2 FQGNSA. Deletions cut 5 bases from V and 7 bases from J, with 21 bases between. CDR3: CASSPGGTHPGEQYF. In DNA form, the CDR3 reads TGTGCCAGCAGCCCCGGTGGGACTCACCCTGGTGAGCAGTACTTC.

This chain uses TRBV6-5 with TRBJ1-6; perhaps TRBD1 as D (5 bases). The germline V and J ends were trimmed by 4 bases and 7 bases, with 17 bases remaining between them. Germline V gene data show CDR1 as MNHEY and CDR2 as SVGAGI. CDR3 length: 16 amino acids. The CDR3 bases are TGTGCCAGCAGTTTAGCGGCCGGGGCGGGAAATTCACCCCTCCACTTT. Protein sequence: CASSLAAGAGNSPLHF.

This chain uses TRBV2 with TRBJ2-5; possibly TRBD1 for D (5 bases). Germline values: CDR1 SNHLY, CDR2 FYNNEI. Trimming left V 7 bases short and J 1 base short, with 10 bases between. The CDR3 is 13 amino acids. This chain's CDR3 is CASTGNPQETQYF. In nucleotides, the CDR3 is TGTGCCAGCACAGGGAACCCCCAAGAGACCCAGTACTTC. The full variable domain, in which reference TRBV2 and TRBJ2-5 provide the parts outside the CDR3, is EPEVTQTPSHQVTQMGQEVILRCVPISNHLYFYWYRQILGQKVEFLVSFYNNEISEKSEIFDDQFSVERPDGSNFTLKIRSTKLEDSAMYFCASTGNPQETQYFGPGTRLLVL.

V gene TRBV19 combines with J gene TRBJ1-6, with TRBD1 matching 8 bases. The CDR3 extends over 16 amino acids. Per germline, CDR1 LNHDA and CDR2 SQIVND (reference sequence). V lost 2 bases to trimming and J lost 10 bases; unmatched junction nucleotides: 10. The CDR3 DNA follows: TGTGCCAGTAGTATATACCCCGGACAGGGTTTCTCACCCCTCCACTTT. Amino acid sequence: CASSIYPGQGFSPLHF.

This chain uses TRBV19 with TRBJ1-6; TRBD1 matches at 9 bases. The CDR3 is made up of 15 amino acids. Germline values: CDR1 LNHDA, CDR2 SQIVND (reference sequence). The V and J ends lost 1 base and 7 bases, in that order; junction bases with no gene match: 2. DNA of the CDR3: TGTGCCAGTAGTATAGGGACAGGGGTCAATTCACCCCTCCACTTT. Translation: CASSIGTGVNSPLHF.

The chain employs TRBV7-6 and TRBJ2-2; tentative D call: TRBD1 (6 bases). V lost 2 bases and J 4 bases, leaving 11 bases between the germline ends. Germline CDR1 and CDR2: SGHVS and FNYEAQ. The CDR3 consists of 15 residues. CDR3: CASSLTTGVTGELFF. For the CDR3, the DNA is TGTGCCAGCAGCTTAACGACAGGAGTCACCGGGGAGCTGTTTTTT.

DNA for the CDR3: TGTGCCACCAGCAAAGTCCCTGGCAGGGGAGAAGCTTTCTTT. It is translated as CATSKVPGRGEAFF. The chain joins TRBV15 to TRBJ1-1, with D maybe TRBD1 (6 bases). CDR3 length equals 14 residues. The V end lost 4 bases, the J end lost 8 bases, and 17 bases lay between the germline ends. Germline V gives CDR1 LNHNV, CDR2 YYDKDF (reference sequence).

In its sample, this clone was seen a few times. The chain has TRBV2 and TRBJ1-1; possible D gene TRBD1, 5 bases. The V gene's germline CDR1 is SNHLY and CDR2 FYNNEI. The CDR3 extends over 15 amino acids. Trimming pared 2 bases from V and 4 bases from J, leaving 14 bases between. CDR3 in amino acids: CASSEKPRVGTEAFF. CDR3 coding DNA: TGTGCCAGCAGTGAAAAACCCAGGGTCGGCACTGAAGCTTTCTTT.